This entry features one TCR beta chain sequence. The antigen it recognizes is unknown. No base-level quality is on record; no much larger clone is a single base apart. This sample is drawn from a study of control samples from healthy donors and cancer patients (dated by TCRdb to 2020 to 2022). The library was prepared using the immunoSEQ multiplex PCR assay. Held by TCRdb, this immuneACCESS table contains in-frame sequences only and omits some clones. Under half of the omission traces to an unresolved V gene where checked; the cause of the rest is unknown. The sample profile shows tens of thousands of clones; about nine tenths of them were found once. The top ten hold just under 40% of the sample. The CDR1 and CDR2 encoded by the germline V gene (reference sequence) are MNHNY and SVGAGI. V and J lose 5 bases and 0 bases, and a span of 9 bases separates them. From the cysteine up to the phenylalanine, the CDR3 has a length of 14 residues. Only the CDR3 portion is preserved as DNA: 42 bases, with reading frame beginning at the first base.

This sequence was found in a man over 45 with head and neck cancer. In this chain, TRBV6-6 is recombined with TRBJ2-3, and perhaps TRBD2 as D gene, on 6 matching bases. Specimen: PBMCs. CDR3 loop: CASSSGTSTDTQYF. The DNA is TGTGCCAGCAGTAGTGGGACTAGCACAGATACGCAGTATTTT.